These T cell receptor beta chains were read from a single sample in a study of T cells after yellow fever vaccination. Via MiXCR, TCRdb re-called the 5' RACE reads, giving one row per CDR3 protein. The sample shows over 45,000 distinct CDR3 sequences, 5% to 6.5% of them seen only once. Sequenced here: PBMCs, either bulk or a sorted T-cell subset (CD4+, CD8+, memory, or dextramer-sorted; not recorded which), sampled on the day of the yellow fever booster vaccination. The receptors derive from a man aged 18 to 30 who received the YFV17D yellow fever vaccine. The CDR3 runs from the conserved cysteine through the conserved F or W. Fields, in order: V gene, clone size, D gene, J gene, CDR3 protein, CDR3 DNA. D genes are given only for firm matches. A clone size is listed for some rows: how often the clone was seen (once, few, many), or a class if it is expanded.

>TRBV4-1|many|.|TRBJ2-1
CASSLSGDEQFF
TGCGCCAGCAGCCTCTCAGGGGATGAGCAGTTCTTC
>TRBV12-3/TRBV12-4|.|.|TRBJ1-1
CASTTPLNTEAFF
TGTGCCAGCACCACCCCCCTGAACACTGAAGCTTTCTTT
>TRBV6-2/TRBV6-3|many|.|TRBJ2-3
CASSSWDTQYF
TGTGCCAGCAGTTCGTGGGATACGCAGTATTTT
>TRBV4-1|few|.|TRBJ1-6
CASSHADSRSSYNSPLHF
TGCGCCAGCAGCCACGCGGACAGTAGAAGCTCCTATAATTCACCCCTCCACTTT
>TRBV4-1|many|TRBD1|TRBJ1-6
CASSQSSSWGTAYNSPLHF
TGCGCCAGCAGCCAATCCTCTTCTTGGGGGACAGCTTATAATTCACCCCTCCACTTT
>TRBV5-1|many|.|TRBJ1-2
CASSLATGLASNYGYTF
TGCGCCAGCAGCTTGGCCACAGGTTTAGCCTCTAACTATGGCTACACCTTC
>TRBV7-3|few|.|TRBJ1-6
CASSLTGSVDSPLHF
TGTGCCAGCAGCCTAACAGGGTCGGTAGATTCACCCCTCCACTTT
>TRBV29-1|many|.|TRBJ2-1
CSAETRGNEQFF
TGCAGCGCTGAAACGAGGGGTAATGAGCAGTTCTTC
>TRBV13|few|.|TRBJ2-7
CASSFSSSYEQYF
TGTGCCAGCAGCTTCTCCAGCTCCTACGAGCAGTACTTC
>TRBV6-1|many|TRBD2|TRBJ2-5
CASTARGAAETQYF
TGTGCCAGCACAGCGCGGGGGGCCGCCGAGACCCAGTACTTC
>TRBV20-1|.|TRBD1|TRBJ2-5
CSARDLRGQGHIFDIGETQYF
TGCAGTGCTAGAGATCTCCGGGGACAGGGCCATATTTTCGACATAGGGGAGACCCAGTACTTC
>TRBV20-1|many|TRBD1|TRBJ1-1
CSASIPGTGTEAFF
TGCAGTGCTAGTATACCCGGGACAGGGACTGAAGCTTTCTTT
>TRBV12-3/TRBV12-4|many|.|TRBJ2-4
CASSFPEAKNIQYF
TGTGCCAGCAGTTTCCCAGAGGCCAAAAACATTCAGTACTTC
>TRBV7-2|few|TRBD2|TRBJ2-5
CASSLWSSGGQETQYF
TGTGCCAGCAGCTTATGGTCTAGCGGGGGCCAAGAGACCCAGTACTTC
>TRBV9|.|TRBD1|TRBJ1-2
CASSMGQGGDYGYTF
TGTGCCAGCAGCATGGGACAGGGCGGCGACTATGGCTACACCTTC
>TRBV5-5|many|.|TRBJ2-2
CASSLWENTGELFF
TGTGCCAGCAGCTTGTGGGAGAACACCGGGGAGCTGTTTTTT
>TRBV27|few|.|TRBJ2-5
CASKVYFAGVETQYF
TGTGCCAGCAAGGTTTATTTCGCAGGGGTAGAGACCCAGTACTTC
>TRBV12-3/TRBV12-4|many|.|TRBJ1-5
CASPIPTGIPKYYSNQPQHF
TGTGCCAGCCCGATCCCCACGGGGATCCCCAAATATTATAGCAATCAGCCCCAGCATTTT
>TRBV7-2|.|.|TRBJ2-2
CASSLRQYLQAGELFF
TGTGCCAGCAGCTTACGACAGTATCTACAGGCCGGGGAGCTGTTTTTT
>TRBV12-3/TRBV12-4|many|.|TRBJ1-5
CASSSTARQKYSNQPQHF
TGTGCCAGCAGTTCCACCGCCCGACAGAAATATAGCAATCAGCCCCAGCATTTT
>TRBV6-6|few|.|TRBJ1-4
CASSRGVVYEKLFF
TGTGCCAGCAGCCGTGGAGTAGTGTATGAAAAACTGTTTTTT
>TRBV19|.|.|TRBJ1-1
CASSLGQRTEAFF
TGTGCCAGTAGTCTCGGACAGCGGACTGAAGCTTTCTTT
>TRBV5-1|many|.|TRBJ1-1
CASMAGARSEAFF
TGCGCCAGCATGGCAGGGGCAAGGAGTGAAGCTTTCTTT
>TRBV7-9|.|.|TRBJ1-5
CATTQGEQPQHF
TGTGCCACTACCCAGGGAGAACAGCCCCAGCATTTT
>TRBV11-2|.|.|TRBJ2-1
CASRDGLLPEQFF
TGTGCCAGCAGGGACGGACTACTCCCTGAGCAGTTCTTC
>TRBV5-1|few|.|TRBJ2-5
CASSLGASPWEETQYF
TGCGCCAGCAGCTTGGGGGCCTCACCTTGGGAGGAGACCCAGTACTTC
>TRBV29-1|.|.|TRBJ2-1
CSLIYLGANEQFF
TGCAGCCTGATATATCTGGGGGCTAATGAGCAGTTCTTC
>TRBV6-5|few|TRBD2|TRBJ2-3
CASSYSISGGATDTQYF
TGTGCCAGCAGTTACTCGATTAGCGGGGGGGCGACAGATACGCAGTATTTT
>TRBV5-1|many|.|TRBJ2-7
CASSPRDRYEQYF
TGCGCCAGCAGCCCTCGTGACAGGTACGAGCAGTACTTC
>TRBV4-1|.|TRBD1|TRBJ2-3
CASSQELQGARVDTQYF
TGCGCCAGCAGCCAAGAGCTCCAGGGGGCGCGGGTAGATACGCAGTATTTT
>TRBV12-3/TRBV12-4|many|.|TRBJ1-1
CASSLSDTEAFF
TGTGCCAGCAGTTTATCCGACACTGAAGCTTTCTTT
>TRBV4-2|many|.|TRBJ1-1
CASSHGGDTEAFF
TGTGCCAGCAGCCACGGAGGGGACACTGAAGCTTTCTTT
>TRBV18|many|.|TRBJ2-1
CASSPAAYNEQFF
TGTGCCAGCTCACCGGCAGCCTACAATGAGCAGTTCTTC